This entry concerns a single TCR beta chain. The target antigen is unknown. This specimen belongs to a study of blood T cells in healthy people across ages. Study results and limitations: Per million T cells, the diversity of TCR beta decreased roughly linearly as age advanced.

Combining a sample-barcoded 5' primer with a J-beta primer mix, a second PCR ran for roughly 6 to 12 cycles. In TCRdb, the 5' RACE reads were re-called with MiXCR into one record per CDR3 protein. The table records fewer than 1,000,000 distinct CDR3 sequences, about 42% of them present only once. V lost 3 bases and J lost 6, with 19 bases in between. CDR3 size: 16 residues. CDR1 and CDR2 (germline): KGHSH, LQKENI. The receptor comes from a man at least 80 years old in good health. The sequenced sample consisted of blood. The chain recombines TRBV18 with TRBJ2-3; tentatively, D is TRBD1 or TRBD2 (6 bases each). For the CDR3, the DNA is TGTGCCAGCTCACCTCGGGGGCAAGAGAGAACGGATACGCAGTATTTT. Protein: CASSPRGQERTDTQYF. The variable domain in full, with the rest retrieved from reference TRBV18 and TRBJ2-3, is NAGVMQNPRHLVRRRGQEARLRCSPMKGHSHVYWYRQLPEEGLKFMVYLQKENIIDESGMPKERFSAEFPKEGPSILRIQQVVRGDSAAYFCASSPRGQERTDTQYFGPGTRLTVL.